What follows are 2 T cell receptor beta chains derived from one specimen sequenced in a study of Ad26.COV2.S vaccination and SARS-CoV-2 variants. The treatment denotes: around 19 received Ad26.COV2.S at low or high dose, single or two shots; roughly five received placebo; per-sample allocation not given. All samples were drawn on day 63, counting from the first vaccine or placebo injection. Measured with immunoSEQ multiplex PCR; TCRdb has only the in-frame clones, and not every one. The profile covers fewer than 900,000 clones, with 89% appearing a single time and approximately 1.5% taken by the ten largest. The input for sequencing was peripheral blood, taken in a trial of Ad26.COV2.S vaccine versus placebo. Source of these receptors: a person between 18 and 59 years old who received the Ad26.COV2.S COVID-19 vaccine or a placebo.

The V call is TRBV7-3, the J call TRBJ1-2; no firm D call. V shed 0 bases and J shed 2 bases, with 10 bases lying between them. The CDR3 sequence is 15 residues long. The V gene's germline CDR1 is SGHTA and CDR2 FQGTGA. For the CDR3, the DNA is TGTGCCAGCAGCTTAACGGGTCAGCCGAACTATGGCTACACCTTC. It encodes CASSLTGQPNYGYTF. The variable domain in full, with the rest retrieved from reference TRBV7-3 and TRBJ1-2, is GAGVSQTPSNKVTEKGKYVELRCDPISGHTALYWYRQSLGQGPEFLIYFQGTGAADDSGLPNDRFFAVRPEGSVSTLKIQRTERGDSAVYLCASSLTGQPNYGYTFGSGTRLTVV.

The chain joins TRBV16 to TRBJ1-1, with 8 bases identical to TRBD1. J lost 11 bases, V lost 0 bases, and 5 bases had no gene match. Germline V CDR1 and CDR2: KGHSY, FQNENV. The CDR3 contains 13 residues. The CDR3: CASSQSTTGEAFF. In DNA, the CDR3 is TGTGCCAGCAGCCAATCGACGACAGGGGAGGCTTTCTTT.